A single sample is the source of the 30 T cell receptor beta chains below, sequenced in a study of T cells after yellow fever vaccination. TCRdb re-called the 5' RACE reads with MiXCR, one entry per CDR3 protein. The sample yields roughly 74,000 distinct CDR3 sequences, around 6.9% seen once. The sequences come from CD8+ T cells sorted from PBMCs, collected about 5 days after the first yellow fever vaccination. Receptors were obtained from a man in his late teens or twenties who received the YFV17D yellow fever vaccine.

There are many counts of this clonotype. This chain joins TRBV14 and TRBJ1-1; D is undetermined. This CDR3 comprises 14 residues. The V end was cut by 4 bases, the J end by 1 base, with 10 bases between. CDR1 and CDR2 from the germline V gene are SGHDN and FVKESK. In DNA, the CDR3 is TGTGCCAGCAGCCCCCGCGGAGCGAACACTGAAGCTTTCTTT. This sequence encodes CASSPRGANTEAFF.

The rearrangement joins TRBV5-1 to TRBJ1-1, with D possibly being TRBD1 (5 bases). This CDR3 region has 15 residues. Germline loops: CDR1 SGHRS, CDR2 YFSETQ. Between the trimmed V and J ends, which lost 0 bases and 4 bases, there was a span of 13 bases. CDR3 coding DNA: TGCGCCAGCAGCTTGGCGCCGGGGGGGAGCACTGAAGCTTTCTTT. It is translated as CASSLAPGGSTEAFF.

The chain is built from TRBV9 and TRBJ2-3, with 9 bases identical to TRBD2. The CDR3 is 18 residues long. The trim removed 6 bases at V and 6 bases at J, leaving 20 bases unmatched. Germline V gene sequence: CDR1 SGDLS, CDR2 YYNGEE. CDR3 nucleotide sequence: TGTGCCAGCACCCCTGCCCACTCTAGCGGGGACGAACGGGATACGCAGTATTTT. Translated: CASTPAHSSGDERDTQYF.

This clonotype has a count of ten or more. This rearrangement joins TRBV7-8 to TRBJ2-5; D is undetermined. Germline assignment: CDR1 SGHVS and CDR2 FQNEAQ. The CDR3 totals 12 residues. V shed 1 base and J shed 5 bases, with 5 bases lying between them. CDR3 sequence reads: CASSLVTETQYF. The DNA of the CDR3 is TGTGCCAGCAGCTTAGTCACGGAGACCCAGTACTTC.

The table lists this clonotype with a few counts. The chain combines TRBV4-1 with TRBJ1-1; D unclear. Germline CDR1 is MGHRA and CDR2 is YSYEKL. V lost 7 bases, J lost 0 bases, and 27 bases lay in between. The CDR3 is 19 amino acids. CDR3 nucleotides: TGCGCCAGCACTTCAGGAGGTCCCCACCGCTATCCTATGAACACTGAAGCTTTCTTT. Translation gives CASTSGGPHRYPMNTEAFF.

The genes are TRBV3-1 and TRBJ2-5; TRBD2 is a possible D gene (5 bases). Trimming took off 4 bases at V and 1 base at J, with 10 bases between the two ends. The CDR3 runs 14 residues. Germline assignment: CDR1 LGHDT and CDR2 YNNKEL (reference sequence). The CDR3 nucleotides read TGTGCCAGCAGCCCACGGGGTCGCCAAGAGACCCAGTACTTC. Translated, it gives CASSPRGRQETQYF.

In its sample, this clonotype was seen a few times. V gene TRBV20-1 combines with J gene TRBJ2-2, with D hard to call. V was clipped by 7 bases and J by 5 bases, with 8 bases between them. Germline V gives CDR1 DFQATT, CDR2 SNEGSKA (reference sequence). The CDR3 covers 11 residues. DNA for the CDR3: TGCAGTGTCTTGGGGACCGGGGAGCTGTTTTTT. The encoded protein is CSVLGTGELFF.

This clonotype was found many times. The rearrangement joins TRBV7-9 to TRBJ2-5, with TRBD2 matching over 8 bases. The CDR3 has 15 amino acids. CDR1 is SEHNR and CDR2 is FQNEAQ in the germline V gene (reference sequence). V dropped 5 bases and J dropped 5; count of bases not matched to a gene: 10. The CDR3 DNA reads TGTGCCAGCAGCCACTACGGGGGGGCCAAGGAGACCCAGTACTTC. Translation: CASSHYGGAKETQYF.

The chain carries TRBV12-1 and TRBJ2-7. TRBV12-1 is listed as a pseudogene. The CDR3 extends over 14 amino acids. This chain's CDR3 is CASSFAGLGHEQYV. DNA of the CDR3: TGTGCCAGCAGCTTTGCGGGGCTCGGCCACGAGCAGTACGTC.

DNA for the CDR3: TGCGCCAGCAGCCAGAGACATGTTTCGGCCTACGAGCAGTACTTC. Its translation: CASSQRHVSAYEQYF. V and J are TRBV4-1 and TRBJ2-7; D uncertain. Trimming left V 3 bases short and J 2 bases short, with 14 bases between. Germline CDR1 MGHRA, CDR2 YSYEKL. CDR3 length: 15 residues.

This clonotype appeared a few times. The chain employs TRBV12-3 or TRBV12-4 and TRBJ1-1, with TRBD1 identical over 7 bases. The CDR3 has 12 residues. V lost 5 bases, J lost 7 bases, and 4 bases stayed unmatched. The CDR3 region is CASSPGGGEAFF. The DNA of the CDR3 is TGTGCCAGCAGTCCAGGGGGAGGTGAAGCTTTCTTT.

J is TRBJ2-3 and V is TRBV7-9; D is ambiguous. The germline CDR1 and CDR2 sequences are SEHNR and FQNEAQ (reference sequence). V lost 4 bases and J lost 6, with 11 bases in between. CDR3 length: 13 residues. CDR3 sequence: CASSWTLRDTQYF. CDR3 sequence (DNA): TGTGCCAGCAGCTGGACCCTTCGGGATACGCAGTATTTT.

This clonotype was seen repeatedly, ten times or more. The chain couples TRBV20-1 to TRBJ2-3; 9 bases are a match to TRBD2. The germline CDR1 and CDR2 sequences are DFQATT and SNEGSKA (reference sequence). The CDR3 length is 16 residues. V trimming: 0 bases; J trimming: 4 bases; junction bases outside the gene matches: 8. CDR3 DNA sequence: TGCAGTGCTAGAGATATAGCTAGCGGGGATGCAGATACGCAGTATTTT. Encoded protein: CSARDIASGDADTQYF.

This clonotype occurred many times. CDR3 DNA sequence: TGTGCCAGCAGCTCTTCCCGGGACAGGGGTCGTGATACGCAGTATTTT. Protein: CASSSSRDRGRDTQYF. The genes are TRBV7-2 and TRBJ2-3, with TRBD1 matching 10 bases. CDR1 and CDR2 from the germline V gene are SGHTA and FQGNSA. This CDR3 is built from 16 residues. V lost 4 bases to trimming and J lost 6 bases; unmatched junction nucleotides: 10.

This clonotype has only a few counts. This chain joins TRBV25-1 and TRBJ2-4; D is perhaps TRBD2 (5 bases). V lost 4 bases to trimming and J lost 14 bases, with 12 bases between them. This CDR3 is 11 amino acids long. Germline values: CDR1 MGHDK, CDR2 SYGVNS. In DNA, the CDR3 is TGTGCCAGCAGTGTTGGACTCTTTAAGTACTTC. Translating it yields CASSVGLFKYF.

This clonotype was recorded many times. The CDR3, as DNA: TGTGCCAGCAGCTTAGTTAGCGGGGTGCTGCTAGATACGCAGTATTTT. It translates to CASSLVSGVLLDTQYF. V and J are TRBV7-2 and TRBJ2-3, with TRBD2 matching over 8 bases. This CDR3 has 16 residues. V lost 1 base to trimming and J lost 5 bases; unmatched junction nucleotides: 8. Per germline, CDR1 SGHTA and CDR2 FQGNSA.

The gene calls are TRBV7-2 and TRBJ2-5, with D hard to call. V was pared by 5 bases and J by 2 bases, with 12 bases between. Germline lookup yields CDR1 SGHTA and CDR2 FQGNSA. This CDR3 is built from 14 residues. CDR3 DNA: TGTGCCAGCAGCCGGAGCACCAGGCAAGAGACCCAGTACTTC. Translation gives CASSRSTRQETQYF.

This chain links TRBV7-9 with TRBJ2-7, with D unclear. Germline lookup yields CDR1 SEHNR and CDR2 FQNEAQ (reference sequence). The CDR3 is 12 amino acids. V lost 2 bases and J lost 4, with 6 bases in between. In DNA, the CDR3 is TGTGCCAGCAGCTTAACGATTTACGAGCAGTACTTC. Protein product: CASSLTIYEQYF.

The chain uses TRBV4-2 and TRBJ1-1, with D maybe TRBD1 (5 bases). V was pared by 2 bases and J by 0 bases, with 16 bases between. From germline, CDR1 is LGHNA and CDR2 YNFKEQ. The CDR3 spans 17 residues. The CDR3: CASSQRAAGALNTEAFF. The CDR3 DNA is TGTGCCAGCAGCCAAAGGGCAGCCGGGGCCCTGAACACTGAAGCTTTCTTT.

This clonotype was seen repeatedly, ten times or more. This chain connects TRBV9 to TRBJ2-2, with D hard to call. Trimming pared 0 bases from V and 1 base from J, leaving 10 bases between. The germline V gene has CDR1 SGDLS and CDR2 YYNGEE. CDR3 size: 16 residues. The CDR3 protein is CASSVAGFRNTGELFF. The CDR3 DNA is TGTGCCAGCAGCGTAGCGGGTTTTAGGAACACCGGGGAGCTGTTTTTT.

This clonotype has ten or more counts. V is TRBV12-3 or TRBV12-4 and J is TRBJ2-7; 8 positions match TRBD1. Trimming at V came to 5 bases and at J to 2 bases, leaving 5 bases not matched to a gene. The CDR3 totals 14 residues. CDR3 sequence: CASSTGGPTYEQYF. The CDR3 DNA reads as TGTGCCAGCAGTACAGGGGGGCCTACCTACGAGCAGTACTTC.

The V and J genes are TRBV6-5 and TRBJ2-7, with TRBD2 matching 7 bases. V shed 3 bases, J shed 2 bases, and the junction held 4 bases outside the gene matches. Looked up from germline, CDR1 is MNHEY and CDR2 is SVGAGI. The CDR3 covers 14 residues. The CDR3 reads CASSYGLGPYEQYV. The CDR3 region has the DNA TGTGCCAGCAGTTATGGACTAGGTCCCTACGAGCAGTACGTC.

This clonotype was seen repeatedly, ten times or more. V gene TRBV4-2 combines with J gene TRBJ2-7; tentative D call: TRBD2 (6 bases). The V end lost 3 bases, the J end lost 1 base, and 10 bases lay between the germline ends. Germline lookup yields CDR1 LGHNA and CDR2 YNFKEQ. The CDR3 is 14 amino acids. CDR3 in amino acids: CASSHDRESYEQYF. DNA for the CDR3: TGTGCCAGCAGCCATGACCGGGAGTCCTACGAGCAGTACTTC.

This clonotype was seen at least ten times. The chain employs TRBV2 and TRBJ2-1; 9 positions agree with TRBD1. The CDR3 has 15 amino acids. Germline V gives CDR1 SNHLY, CDR2 FYNNEI. Trimming cost V 4 bases and J 4 bases; bases outside gene matches: 5. The CDR3 region is CASSAGQGLYNEQFF. CDR3 nucleotide sequence: TGTGCCAGCAGTGCAGGACAGGGGCTTTACAATGAGCAGTTCTTC.

The sample holds many counts of this clonotype. The chain joins TRBV5-8 to TRBJ2-2; 10 nucleotides match TRBD1. Germline V CDR1 and CDR2: SGHTS, YDEGEE. This CDR3 spans 15 amino acids. J gave up 6 bases and V 5 bases, and 7 bases lay outside the gene matches. The CDR3 sequence is CASSSGDRGAGELFF. The CDR3 nucleotides are TGTGCCAGCAGTTCTGGGGACAGGGGCGCCGGGGAGCTGTTTTTT.

This clonotype was found a few times. As DNA, the CDR3 is TGTGCCAGCAGCCAGGGACATTTGGAATGGGACGAGCAGTACGTC. Protein sequence: CASSQGHLEWDEQYV. The chain employs TRBV5-5 and TRBJ2-7; tentatively, D is TRBD1 (6 bases). Germline V gives CDR1 SGHKS, CDR2 YYEKEE (reference sequence). This CDR3 is built from 15 residues. The V gene lost 4 bases and the J gene lost 5 bases, with 19 bases spanning the gap.

This clonotype was recorded at least ten times. V gene TRBV7-6 combines with J gene TRBJ1-1, with a tentative D call TRBD1 (6 bases). There are 14 residues in the CDR3. The V end was cut by 5 bases, the J end by 7 bases, with 17 bases between. The germline V gene encodes CDR1 SGHVS and CDR2 FNYEAQ. The CDR3 is CASSPLDRKHEAFF. The CDR3 region has the DNA TGTGCCAGCAGCCCGTTGGACAGAAAACATGAAGCTTTCTTT.

CDR3 DNA sequence: TGTGCCACCTCCCGAAGCCCGGGCAATGAGCAGTTCTTC. The encoded protein is CATSRSPGNEQFF. The chain is built from TRBV12-3 or TRBV12-4 and TRBJ2-1, with D hard to call. This CDR3 region has 13 residues. With 10 bases removed from V and 6 bases from J, the gap between germline ends came to 16 bases.

The chain is built from TRBV27 and TRBJ2-1; D uncertain. Germline-derived CDR1 and CDR2 are MNHEY and SMNVEV (reference sequence). The CDR3 sequence is 14 residues long. Trimming stripped 5 bases from V and 4 bases from J, with 12 bases between. DNA of the CDR3: TGTGCCAGCAGTCCGACCTTATTATACAATGAGCAGTTCTTC. Protein sequence: CASSPTLLYNEQFF.

This clonotype was counted at least ten times. V and J are TRBV4-3 and TRBJ2-7, with D uncertain. V was cut by 4 bases and J by 2 bases, with 9 bases left in between. The CDR3 totals 13 residues. Germline CDR1 and CDR2: LGHNA and YSLEER. The CDR3 DNA is TGCGCCAGCAGCCCAAAGGTCGCCTACGAGCAGTACTTC. Translated, it gives CASSPKVAYEQYF.